The 30 T cell receptor beta chains below all came from one sample that was sequenced in a study of immune characterization of retroperitoneal liposarcoma. TCRdb ran MiXCR on the PCR reads and lists one entry per CDR3 protein. The sample yields more than 9,000 distinct CDR3 sequences, around a quarter seen once. The sample was tumor tissue. The receptor source for this set is a female donor with retroperitoneal liposarcoma.

This clonotype was seen more than once but under ten times. The chain combines TRBV11-3 with TRBJ1-1, with a weak D call TRBD1 (5 bases). The CDR3 spans 15 residues. Germline loops: CDR1 SGHNT, CDR2 YENEEA. Deletions cut 4 bases from V and 1 base from J, with 13 bases between. This CDR3 reads CASSSRVGTNTEAFF. CDR3 bases: TGTGCCAGCAGCTCTAGGGTTGGGACGAACACTGAAGCTTTCTTT. The full variable domain, with the rest looked up from reference TRBV11-3 and TRBJ1-1, is EAGVVQSPRYKIIEKKQPVAFWCNPISGHNTLYWYLQNLGQGPELLIRYENEEAVDDSQLPKDRFSAERLKGVDSTLKIQPAELGDSAVYLCASSSRVGTNTEAFFGQGTRLTVV.

This clonotype was seen a few times. The chain employs TRBV6-1 and TRBJ2-4; no clear D gene. The J call may be incorrect, as the DNA end agrees better with TRBJ2-5. This CDR3 is 11 amino acids long. Germline CDR1 MNHNS, CDR2 SASEGT. CDR3 residues: CASSQGRTQYF. CDR3 nucleotides: TGTGCCAGCAGCCAAGGACGGACCCAGTACTTC.

The chain recombines TRBV12-3 or TRBV12-4 with TRBJ2-2, with 16 bases aligning to TRBD2. The junction had 5 bases not matched to a gene; V was cut back by 5 bases and J by 8 bases. This CDR3 is 16 amino acids long. Written as DNA, the CDR3 is TGTGCCAGCAGTCCCGGGACTAGCGGGGGGGCGGGGGAGCTGTTTTTT. It codes for CASSPGTSGGAGELFF.

The gene calls are TRBV6-6 and TRBJ1-2, with D perhaps TRBD1 (5 bases). The germline V gene encodes CDR1 MNHNY and CDR2 SVGAGI (reference sequence). CDR3 length: 15 amino acids. Trimming took 2 bases from V and 6 from J, leaving 16 bases between them. The CDR3 here is CASSYGFGAKDGYTF. DNA of the CDR3: TGTGCCAGCAGTTACGGCTTCGGGGCTAAGGATGGCTACACCTTC.

By share, this clonotype ranks as medium-sized. The chain combines TRBV6-1 with TRBJ2-7, with D maybe TRBD2 (5 bases). Germline CDR1 MNHNS, CDR2 SASEGT. Trimming took 2 bases from V and 0 from J, leaving 14 bases between them. The CDR3 is 16 amino acids. CDR3 in amino acids: CASSEYALASSYEQYF. CDR3 nucleotides: TGTGCCAGCAGTGAATATGCGCTAGCCAGCTCCTACGAGCAGTACTTC.

This clonotype was observed a few times. The chain links TRBV25-1 to TRBJ2-1; TRBD2 matches at 7 bases. This CDR3 spans 18 amino acids. Germline V CDR1 and CDR2: MGHDK, SYGVNS. The trim removed 4 bases at V and 2 bases at J, leaving 14 bases unmatched. The CDR3 DNA is TGTGCCAGCAGTGGCGGGAGATCCCCCGGGGAGCCCTACAATGAGCAGTTCTTC. Translation gives CASSGGRSPGEPYNEQFF.

The chain employs TRBV6-6 and TRBJ2-1; TRBD2 matches at 7 bases. The J call may be mistaken, given a closer DNA end match to TRBJ2-7. The CDR3 has 16 amino acids. The V gene's germline CDR1 is MNHNY and CDR2 SVGAGI (reference sequence). CDR3 loop: CASSAMSSGAPGEQYF. CDR3 sequence (DNA): TGTGCCAGCAGTGCTATGTCTAGCGGTGCTCCGGGCGAGCAGTACTTC.

This clonotype occurred a few times. This sequence joins TRBV24-1 and TRBJ2-1; TRBD1 matches at 8 bases. The CDR3 runs to 15 residues. In germline, CDR1 is KGHDR, CDR2 SFDVKD. J gave up 4 bases and V 3 bases, and 4 bases lay outside the gene matches. The CDR3 DNA sequence: TGTGCCACCAGTGATCCCGGGACAGGATACAATGAGCAGTTCTTC. It translates to CATSDPGTGYNEQFF.

The chain recombines TRBV6-1 with TRBJ1-6, with TRBD1 matching 9 bases. The V gene's germline CDR1 is MNHNS and CDR2 SASEGT. CDR3 size: 16 residues. Germline trimming cut 6 bases from V and 4 bases from J; bases unmatched to any gene: 7. The CDR3 here is CASSYTGGPYNSPLHF. CDR3 bases: TGTGCCAGCAGCTATACAGGGGGCCCTTATAATTCACCCCTCCACTTT.

This clonotype was recorded at least ten times. The rearrangement joins TRBV11-1 to TRBJ2-1; tentatively, D is TRBD1 or TRBD2 (5 bases each). V lost 1 base to trimming and J lost 6 bases, with 13 bases between them. The V gene's germline CDR1 is SGHAT and CDR2 FQDESV (reference sequence). The CDR3 consists of 15 residues. For the CDR3, the DNA is TGTGCCAGCAGCTTAGTATGGGGACCAGGCAATGAGCAGTTCTTC. Translating gives CASSLVWGPGNEQFF.

Relative to its sample, this clonotype is medium-sized. The gene calls are TRBV12-5 and TRBJ2-5, with 10 nucleotides matching TRBD2. The end of the DNA is better explained by TRBJ2-7, so the J call may be wrong. In germline, CDR1 is LGHNT, CDR2 FRNRAP. This CDR3 is built from 15 residues. The CDR3 DNA reads as TGTGCTAGTGGTTTGGTCCCTAGCGGGAGCTACGAGCAGTACTTC. It yields the protein CASGLVPSGSYEQYF.

The chain employs TRBV12-3 or TRBV12-4 and TRBJ2-4; no firm D call. CDR3 size: 14 residues. Trimming pared 3 bases from V and 3 bases from J, leaving 9 bases between. The CDR3 loop is CASSFDGSKNIQYF. CDR3 nucleotide sequence: TGTGCCAGCAGTTTTGATGGCAGCAAAAACATTCAGTACTTC.

This clonotype was detected ten times or more. This chain connects TRBV12-3 or TRBV12-4 to TRBJ2-5; unclear D gene. The J call is doubtful: the DNA matches TRBJ2-7 better. The length of the CDR3 is 13 residues. The CDR3 nucleotides are TGTGCCAGCAGTTTTCTAGTCAATAACGAGCAGTACTTC. As protein: CASSFLVNNEQYF.

The chain carries TRBV7-3 and TRBJ2-1, with D possibly TRBD2 on 6 matching bases. CDR1 is SGHTA and CDR2 is FQGTGA in the germline V gene. The V and J ends lost 3 bases and 5 bases respectively, with 8 bases between them. This CDR3 has 13 residues. CDR3 sequence reads: CASSFGGNNEQFF. As DNA, the CDR3 is TGTGCCAGCAGCTTCGGGGGAAACAATGAGCAGTTCTTC.

This clonotype has just a few counts. This chain joins TRBV25-1 and TRBJ2-2; no reliable D call. The CDR3 has 13 amino acids. Germline CDR1 is MGHDK and CDR2 is SYGVNS. Deletions cut 3 bases from V and 2 bases from J, with 4 bases between. CDR3 in DNA: TGTGCCAGCAGTGACGGCAACACCGGGGAGCTGTTTTTT. Translation gives CASSDGNTGELFF.

The sample holds a few counts of this clonotype. The V gene is TRBV6-5, the J gene TRBJ2-5; D remains ambiguous. The J call is uncertain, as TRBJ2-7 better fits the DNA end. The CDR3 is 13 residues long. Germline values: CDR1 MNHEY, CDR2 SVGAGI. The CDR3 is CASRYMPTSEQYF. In DNA form, the CDR3 reads TGTGCCAGCAGGTACATGCCTACCTCCGAGCAGTACTTC.

The count of this clonotype is one. V gene TRBV7-3 combines with J gene TRBJ2-6; possibly TRBD2 for D (6 bases). The ends were cut back, 3 bases at V and 0 bases at J, with 12 bases in the middle. The CDR3 contains 17 residues. In germline, CDR1 is SGHTA, CDR2 FQGTGA. The CDR3 spells CASSLGDSYSGANVLTF. For the CDR3, the DNA is TGTGCCAGCAGCTTGGGGGACTCGTACTCTGGGGCCAACGTCCTGACTTTC.

The CDR3 region is CASSLLWTGVRETQYF. The CDR3 DNA reads TGTGCCAGCAGCTTATTGTGGACAGGGGTTCGAGAGACCCAGTACTTC. The chain carries TRBV7-6 and TRBJ2-5, with 9 bases aligning to TRBD1. V lost 2 bases and J lost 4; bases outside the gene matches: 8. Germline CDR1 reads SGHVS; CDR2 reads FNYEAQ. CDR3 size: 16 residues. Full variable domain (rest looked up from reference TRBV7-6 and TRBJ2-5): GAGVSQSPRYKVTKRGQDVALRCDPISGHVSLYWYRQALGQGPEFLTYFNYEAQQDKSGLPNDRFSAERPEGSISTLTIQRTEQRDSAMYRCASSLLWTGVRETQYFGPGTRLLVL.

The rearrangement links TRBV11-2 to TRBJ2-6; 14 nucleotides match TRBD2. Unmatched junction bases numbered 4, after V lost 7 bases and J lost 2 bases. The CDR3 spans 17 residues. The germline gives CDR1 SGHAT, CDR2 FQNNGV. The CDR3 sequence is CASKGLAGATGANVLTF. The DNA for the CDR3 is TGTGCCAGCAAGGGACTAGCGGGAGCAACTGGGGCCAACGTCCTGACTTTC.

This clonotype was counted at least ten times. The chain combines TRBV6-6 with TRBJ2-1; D ambiguous. The J call may be incorrect, as the DNA end agrees better with TRBJ2-7. The CDR3 sequence is 14 residues long. Germline V lookup: CDR1 MNHNY, CDR2 SVGAGI (reference sequence). This CDR3 is CASSYMVGSYEQYF. CDR3 DNA sequence: TGTGCCAGCAGTTACATGGTGGGGTCCTACGAGCAGTACTTC.

This clonotype has a count of ten or more. The V gene is TRBV12-3 or TRBV12-4, the J gene TRBJ2-3; 8 nucleotides agree with TRBD1. This CDR3 has 15 amino acids. V gave up 3 bases and J gave up 2 bases; unmatched junction bases: 4. CDR3: CASSFQTGATDTQYF. CDR3 bases: TGTGCCAGCAGTTTCCAGACAGGGGCCACAGATACGCAGTATTTT.

The rearrangement joins TRBV7-8 to TRBJ2-4, with TRBD1 identical over 8 bases. V shed 5 bases, J shed 13 bases, and the junction held 22 bases outside the gene matches. Germline CDR1 and CDR2: SGHVS and FQNEAQ. CDR3 length equals 17 residues. As DNA, the CDR3 is TGTGCCAGCAGCCCCAGTGGACAGGGACCGGGTTACAATGAGCAGTACTTC. Its protein is CASSPSGQGPGYNEQYF.

The CDR3 DNA sequence: TGTGCCAGCAGCTTTTCCGGGGGCACCGGGGAGCTGTTTTTT. Its protein product is CASSFSGGTGELFF. V and J are TRBV7-2 and TRBJ2-2; tentatively, D is TRBD2 (6 bases). Germline assignment: CDR1 SGHTA and CDR2 FQGNSA. Trimming removed 3 bases from V and 4 bases from J, with 9 bases in between. This CDR3 is built from 14 residues.

This clonotype was detected ten times or more. This rearrangement joins TRBV27 to TRBJ2-7; D remains ambiguous. V gave up 3 bases and J gave up 3 bases, with 6 bases separating them. There are 12 residues in the CDR3. The V gene's germline CDR1 is MNHEY and CDR2 SMNVEV (reference sequence). The chain's CDR3 is CASSFAGYEQYF. The CDR3 bases are TGTGCCAGCAGTTTCGCCGGCTACGAGCAGTACTTC.

The chain uses TRBV6-1 and TRBJ2-3; tentatively, D is TRBD1 (5 bases). This CDR3 is built from 14 residues. The V end was cut by 4 bases, the J end by 11 bases, with 19 bases between. The germline V gene encodes CDR1 MNHNS and CDR2 SASEGT. CDR3 amino acids: CASSVDRTPERQYF. In nucleotides, the CDR3 is TGTGCCAGCAGTGTCGACAGAACCCCTGAAAGGCAGTATTTT.

This clonotype was found a few times. V is TRBV11-1 and J is TRBJ1-2, with D maybe TRBD1 (6 bases). Trimming took 5 bases from V and 5 from J, leaving 6 bases between them. This CDR3 spans 11 amino acids. In germline, CDR1 is SGHAT, CDR2 FQDESV (reference sequence). The CDR3, as DNA: TGTGCCAGCAGCCAGGGGTATGGCTACACCTTC. As protein: CASSQGYGYTF. Drawing the rest from reference TRBV11-1 and TRBJ1-2, the complete variable domain is EAEVAQSPRYKITEKSQAVAFWCDPISGHATLYWYRQILGQGPELLVQFQDESVVDDSQLPKDRFSAERLKGVDSTLKIQPAELGDSAMYLCASSQGYGYTFGSGTRLTVV.

The gene calls are TRBV6-1 and TRBJ2-1, with 11 bases matching TRBD2. The J call could be wrong; TRBJ2-5 is a better fit for the DNA end. The length of the CDR3 is 16 residues. Germline-derived CDR1 and CDR2 are MNHNS and SASEGT. The DNA of the CDR3 is TGTGCCAGCGGTAAATTAGCGGGAGGGCCCGGGGAGACCCAGTACTTC. Translation gives CASGKLAGGPGETQYF.

By its share, this clonotype is medium-sized. Here the CDR3 reads CASSLQSGGLYEQYF. For the CDR3, the DNA is TGTGCCAGCAGCTTACAATCCGGGGGGCTTTACGAGCAGTACTTC. V gene TRBV7-2 combines with J gene TRBJ2-1; D is perhaps TRBD2 (7 bases). Near its end, the DNA agrees better with TRBJ2-7, so the J call may be wrong. Germline assignment: CDR1 SGHTA and CDR2 FQGNSA. CDR3 length equals 15 residues.

This chain joins TRBV6-1 and TRBJ2-3; D uncertain. Germline-derived CDR1 and CDR2 are MNHNS and SASEGT. There are 13 residues in the CDR3. V lost 5 bases and J lost 2, with 8 bases in between. In nucleotides, the CDR3 is TGTGCCAGCAGTTCCAATCCCACAGATACGCAGTATTTT. This sequence encodes CASSSNPTDTQYF.

This chain connects TRBV12-5 to TRBJ2-2, with 11 bases fitting TRBD1. V lost 3 bases to trimming and J lost 7 bases; unmatched junction nucleotides: 4. In germline, CDR1 is LGHNT, CDR2 FRNRAP. The CDR3 sequence is 15 residues long. The CDR3 nucleotides read TGTGCTAGTGGTTTTGGGACAGGGGGGTTCGGGGAGCTGTTTTTT. It specifies CASGFGTGGFGELFF.